The next 2 T cell receptor beta chains were all read from a single sample in a study of cytomegalovirus exposure and HLA in healthy donors. Assay: immunoSEQ multiplex PCR; the TCRdb copy retains only in-frame clones and omits some. Seen here are 95,000 to 150,000 clones, roughly 89% observed once, and the top ten hold 2% to 2.5%. The specimen was PBMCs. The receptors stem from a young woman in good health and CMV-seronegative.

V is TRBV7-8 and J is TRBJ2-1; the D gene is possibly TRBD2 (7 bases). V lost 7 bases and J 6 bases, leaving 16 bases between the germline ends. Germline values: CDR1 SGHVS, CDR2 FQNEAQ. The CDR3 is made up of 14 amino acids. The CDR3 bases are TGTGCCAGCACTGAAGGGGGGGCGCGCAATGAGCAGTTCTTC. Protein: CASTEGGARNEQFF.

The V gene is TRBV27, the J gene TRBJ2-7, with D unclear. The CDR3 is 13 amino acids. The V gene's germline CDR1 is MNHEY and CDR2 SMNVEV (reference sequence). The ends were cut back, 6 bases at V and 2 bases at J, with 11 bases in the middle. Here the CDR3 reads CASSPGTAYEQYF. CDR3 nucleotides: TGTGCCAGCAGCCCTGGCACCGCCTACGAGCAGTACTTC.